This is a list of T cell receptor beta chains from one sample in a study of OX40 agonist ivuxolimab in advanced cancers. Sequencing was performed with immunoSEQ multiplex PCR; in TCRdb, only in-frame clones are kept and a portion is missing. This table has over 8,500 clones, about 89% appearing once. The sequencing used CD4+ or CD8+ T cells sorted from blood, collected in a trial of the OX40 agonist ivuxolimab. Every receptor here comes from an adult with an advanced solid tumor such as melanoma, head and neck, liver or kidney cancer. The CDR3 runs from the conserved cysteine through the conserved F or W. A D gene is named only where the DNA matches it firmly.

CDR3 length: 14
J gene: TRBJ1-5
D gene: TRBD1
V gene: TRBV27
CDR3 protein: CASSTTGGGQPQHF

CDR3 length: 15
J gene: TRBJ2-5
D gene: -
V gene: TRBV6-1
CDR3 protein: CASSEWGGPQETQYF

CDR3 length: 14
J gene: TRBJ2-2
D gene: -
V gene: TRBV7-3
CDR3 protein: CASSFSPDTGELFF

CDR3 length: 13
J gene: TRBJ2-1
D gene: TRBD2
V gene: TRBV7-9
CDR3 protein: CAVPSGRYNEQFF

CDR3 length: 13
J gene: TRBJ2-1
D gene: -
V gene: TRBV5-6
CDR3 protein: CASSLAVGQGQFF

CDR3 length: 15
J gene: TRBJ2-7
D gene: -
V gene: TRBV6-6
CDR3 protein: CASSSVGAGAYEQYF

CDR3 length: 15
J gene: TRBJ2-1
D gene: TRBD2
V gene: TRBV7-3
CDR3 protein: CASSSSSGSGNEQFF

CDR3 length: 13
J gene: TRBJ2-7
D gene: -
V gene: TRBV4-2
CDR3 protein: CASSLGSSYEQYF

CDR3 length: 19
J gene: TRBJ2-7
D gene: TRBD2
V gene: TRBV11-1
CDR3 protein: CASSPGTSGRTLSYYEQYF

CDR3 length: 12
J gene: TRBJ2-7
D gene: -
V gene: TRBV2
CDR3 protein: CASSPGGYEQYF

CDR3 length: 14
J gene: TRBJ2-7
D gene: -
V gene: TRBV6-5
CDR3 protein: CASSYYSASYEQYF

CDR3 length: 14
J gene: TRBJ2-7
D gene: TRBD1
V gene: TRBV4-2
CDR3 protein: CASSLDRGDYEQYF

CDR3 length: 14
J gene: TRBJ2-7
D gene: -
V gene: TRBV27
CDR3 protein: CASAEVHNTYEQYF

CDR3 length: 20
J gene: TRBJ2-1
D gene: -
V gene: TRBV21-1
CDR3 protein: CASSTSQSLGLGDSYNGQFF

CDR3 length: 12
J gene: TRBJ2-7
D gene: TRBD1
V gene: TRBV5-1
CDR3 protein: CASRSTGGEQYF

CDR3 length: 14
J gene: TRBJ2-7
D gene: -
V gene: TRBV4-1
CDR3 protein: CASSPIGQTYEQYF

CDR3 length: 12
J gene: TRBJ2-1
D gene: -
V gene: TRBV27
CDR3 protein: CASSHYRDEQFF

CDR3 length: 16
J gene: TRBJ2-7
D gene: TRBD2
V gene: TRBV6-1
CDR3 protein: CASSEEGTSGPYEQYF

CDR3 length: 16
J gene: TRBJ2-1
D gene: -
V gene: TRBV18
CDR3 protein: CASSPSPGDHYNEQFF

CDR3 length: 13
J gene: TRBJ2-7
D gene: TRBD2
V gene: TRBV28
CDR3 protein: CASLRGSSYEQYF

CDR3 length: 15
J gene: TRBJ2-2
D gene: TRBD1
V gene: TRBV4-1
CDR3 protein: CASRKTGGETGELFF

CDR3 length: 13
J gene: -
D gene: -
V gene: TRBV4-1
CDR3 protein: CASAGAGAYEQYF

CDR3 length: 14
J gene: TRBJ2-7
D gene: -
V gene: TRBV5-5
CDR3 protein: CASSSLLGTYEQYF

CDR3 length: 12
J gene: TRBJ2-2
D gene: -
V gene: TRBV11-2
CDR3 protein: CASRGPSGELFF

CDR3 length: 14
J gene: TRBJ2-5
D gene: TRBD1
V gene: TRBV30
CDR3 protein: CASSSGQGIETQYF

CDR3 length: 18
J gene: TRBJ2-5
D gene: -
V gene: TRBV5-1
CDR3 protein: CASSPVEAAALFQETQYF

CDR3 length: 16
J gene: TRBJ1-2
D gene: -
V gene: TRBV4-1
CDR3 protein: CASSQALDRYNYGYTF

CDR3 length: 15
J gene: TRBJ2-1
D gene: -
V gene: TRBV6-5
CDR3 protein: CASSYSESSYNEQFF

CDR3 length: 15
J gene: TRBJ1-5
D gene: -
V gene: TRBV28
CDR3 protein: CASSFWSGANQPQHF

CDR3 length: 14
J gene: TRBJ2-7
D gene: TRBD1
V gene: TRBV10-1
CDR3 protein: CASSFDRGGYEQYF

CDR3 length: 17
J gene: TRBJ2-1
D gene: -
V gene: TRBV4-2
CDR3 protein: CASSQELGISAYNEQFF

CDR3 length: 15
J gene: TRBJ2-1
D gene: TRBD1
V gene: TRBV6-1
CDR3 protein: CASREGQPFLNEQFF

CDR3 length: 18
J gene: TRBJ2-1
D gene: -
V gene: TRBV9
CDR3 protein: CASSVPGSGGEQGNEQFF

CDR3 length: 14
J gene: TRBJ2-5
D gene: -
V gene: TRBV9
CDR3 protein: CASSVDGNQETQYF

CDR3 length: 14
J gene: TRBJ2-2
D gene: -
V gene: TRBV28
CDR3 protein: CASSLPRVSGELFF

CDR3 length: 14
J gene: TRBJ2-1
D gene: TRBD2
V gene: TRBV25-1
CDR3 protein: CASHSDRTSGNQFF

CDR3 length: 14
J gene: TRBJ1-2
D gene: TRBD1
V gene: TRBV29-1
CDR3 protein: CSAITGGGDYGYTF

CDR3 length: 15
J gene: TRBJ1-6
D gene: TRBD1
V gene: TRBV30
CDR3 protein: CAYTGGSVGNSPLHF

CDR3 length: 14
J gene: TRBJ1-1
D gene: -
V gene: TRBV6-9
CDR3 protein: CASRMSGAGSEAFF

CDR3 length: 13
J gene: TRBJ1-5
D gene: -
V gene: TRBV7-4
CDR3 protein: CASSLYGHQPQHF

CDR3 length: 13
J gene: TRBJ2-1
D gene: -
V gene: TRBV27
CDR3 protein: CASSLAQFNEQFF

CDR3 length: 14
J gene: TRBJ2-3
D gene: -
V gene: TRBV2
CDR3 protein: CASVEAGGADTQYF

CDR3 length: 14
J gene: TRBJ2-4
D gene: -
V gene: TRBV27
CDR3 protein: CASSLGQGTLDQYF

CDR3 length: 17
J gene: TRBJ2-5
D gene: TRBD2
V gene: TRBV5-1
CDR3 protein: CASSLGLAGMDKETQYF

CDR3 length: 16
J gene: TRBJ1-3
D gene: -
V gene: TRBV27
CDR3 protein: CASSPGGRNSGNTIYF

CDR3 length: 15
J gene: TRBJ2-5
D gene: TRBD1
V gene: TRBV5-6
CDR3 protein: CASSLAGGSRQTQYF

CDR3 length: 15
J gene: TRBJ1-1
D gene: -
V gene: TRBV30
CDR3 protein: CAWIYPLRGLTEAFF

CDR3 length: 16
J gene: TRBJ2-1
D gene: -
V gene: TRBV13
CDR3 protein: CASSPSVGTAYNEQFF

CDR3 length: 15
J gene: TRBJ1-3
D gene: -
V gene: TRBV10-1
CDR3 protein: CASSVTSDGGNTIYF

CDR3 length: 16
J gene: -
D gene: TRBD1
V gene: TRBV7-2
CDR3 protein: CASSYYLGQGSYEQYF

CDR3 length: 13
J gene: TRBJ1-2
D gene: TRBD1
V gene: TRBV27
CDR3 protein: CASSFRTGEGYTF

CDR3 length: 14
J gene: TRBJ1-1
D gene: -
V gene: TRBV9
CDR3 protein: CASSVAEVGTEAFF

CDR3 length: 14
J gene: TRBJ2-1
D gene: -
V gene: TRBV28
CDR3 protein: CASRAGPAYNEQFF

CDR3 length: 16
J gene: TRBJ1-1
D gene: TRBD1
V gene: TRBV5-1
CDR3 protein: CASSPDRVRANTEAFF

CDR3 length: 15
J gene: TRBJ2-7
D gene: TRBD2
V gene: TRBV30
CDR3 protein: CAWSPRLAGFYEQYF

CDR3 length: 18
J gene: TRBJ1-6
D gene: -
V gene: TRBV5-6
CDR3 protein: CASSSRDKARSYNSPLHF

CDR3 length: 13
J gene: TRBJ1-2
D gene: -
V gene: TRBV5-6
CDR3 protein: CASSLTGARGYTF

CDR3 length: 15
J gene: TRBJ2-3
D gene: -
V gene: TRBV6-6
CDR3 protein: CASSYTGTGWDTQYF